One sample yielded the 4 T cell receptor beta chains listed below, sequenced in a study of vaccination and CD4 T cells after COVID-19. The assay that was used to sequence DNA from cultured CD4+ T cells was the Oncomine TCR Beta short-read assay. TCRdb ran MiXCR on the PCR reads and lists one entry per CDR3 protein. The table has about 4,500 distinct CDR3 sequences, roughly 60% seen once. For these receptors, no antigen is known. Treatment denoted: approximately nine-day PBMC culture with coronavirus spike peptide pools or control peptides (ViraFEST assay). Ahead of the COVID-19 pandemic (2011-2018), the CD4+ T cells of the unexposed donor were collected. Source material: CD4+ T cells from blood, cultured in vitro. Receptors were obtained from a human donor in good health.

This clonotype was counted a single time. DNA of the CDR3: TGTGCCAGCAGATTGAGAAGAGGACTAGCGGGGGGCTACTCCTACAATGAGCAGTTCTTC. Encoded protein: CASRLRRGLAGGYSYNEQFF. The chain has TRBV6-1 and TRBJ2-1; TRBD2 matches at 14 bases. The germline V gene encodes CDR1 MNHNS and CDR2 SASEGT. The J segment lost 0 bases and the V segment lost 6 bases, leaving 13 bases of the junction unmatched. The CDR3 contains 20 residues.

V usage is TRBV21-1 and J usage is TRBJ2-5. TRBV21-1 counts as a pseudogene. The CDR3 has 11 amino acids. The DNA of the CDR3 is TGTGCCAGCAGCTATCTGAAGACCCAGTACTTC. This sequence encodes CASSYLKTQYF.

In nucleotides, the CDR3 is TGCAGTGCTAGAGCACGAAGGGGCTTAGAGACCCAGTACTTC. Protein product: CSARARRGLETQYF. The chain is built from TRBV20-1 and TRBJ2-5, with a possible D match to TRBD1 (5 bases). CDR1 and CDR2 (germline): DFQATT, SNEGSKA (reference sequence). This CDR3 comprises 14 residues. The V end lost 1 base, the J end lost 4 bases, and 13 bases lay between the germline ends.

The chain combines TRBV6-1 with TRBJ2-7; D is unclear. The CDR3 sequence is 15 residues long. The V end was cut by 0 bases, the J end by 3 bases, with 12 bases between. CDR1 and CDR2 from the germline V gene are MNHNS and SASEGT. In nucleotides, the CDR3 is TGTGCCAGCAGTGAAGCGCTTGTGGGGATCTACGAGCAGTACTTC. Amino acids: CASSEALVGIYEQYF.